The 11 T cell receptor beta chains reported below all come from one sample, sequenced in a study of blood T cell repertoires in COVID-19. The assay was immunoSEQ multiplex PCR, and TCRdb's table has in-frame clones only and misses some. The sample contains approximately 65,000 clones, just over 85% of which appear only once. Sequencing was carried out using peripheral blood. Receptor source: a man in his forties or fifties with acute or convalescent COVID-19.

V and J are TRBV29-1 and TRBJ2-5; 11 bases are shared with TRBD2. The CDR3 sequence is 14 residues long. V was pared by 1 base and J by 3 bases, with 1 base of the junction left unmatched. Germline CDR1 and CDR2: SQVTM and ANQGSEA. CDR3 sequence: CSVEALAGEETQYF. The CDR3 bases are TGCAGCGTTGAAGCACTAGCGGGGGAAGAGACCCAGTACTTC.

DNA of the CDR3: TGCGCCAGCAGCTTGGCCAACGAGGTCCACAATGAGCAGTTCTTC. Its translation: CASSLANEVHNEQFF. This sequence joins TRBV5-1 and TRBJ2-1; D remains ambiguous. The CDR3 contains 15 residues. The V end lost 0 bases, the J end lost 5 bases, and 12 bases lay between the germline ends. The germline gives CDR1 SGHRS, CDR2 YFSETQ.

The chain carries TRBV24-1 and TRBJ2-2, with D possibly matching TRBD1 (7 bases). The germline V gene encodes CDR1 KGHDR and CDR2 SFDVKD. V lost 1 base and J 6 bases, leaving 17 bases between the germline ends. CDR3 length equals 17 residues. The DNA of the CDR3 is TGTGCCACCAGTGATTTAGGAGGGGGCGGTTCCCCCGGGGAGCTGTTTTTT. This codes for CATSDLGGGGSPGELFF.

CDR3 DNA: TGTGCCAGCAGCTTGGACGGGGGGACTGAAGCTTTCTTT. Amino acid sequence: CASSLDGGTEAFF. V and J are TRBV11-3 and TRBJ1-1; D possibly corresponds to TRBD1 (5 bases). The germline CDR1 and CDR2 sequences are SGHNT and YENEEA. The CDR3 length is 13 residues. Between the trimmed V and J ends, which lost 3 bases and 5 bases, there was a span of 10 bases. Complete variable domain (other parts from reference TRBV11-3 and TRBJ1-1): EAGVVQSPRYKIIEKKQPVAFWCNPISGHNTLYWYLQNLGQGPELLIRYENEEAVDDSQLPKDRFSAERLKGVDSTLKIQPAELGDSAVYLCASSLDGGTEAFFGQGTRLTVV.

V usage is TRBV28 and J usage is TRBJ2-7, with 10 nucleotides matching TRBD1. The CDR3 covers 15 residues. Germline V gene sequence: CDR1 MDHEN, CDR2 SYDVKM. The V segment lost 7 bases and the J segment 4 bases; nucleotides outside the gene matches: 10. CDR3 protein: CASTGTGAFSYEQYF. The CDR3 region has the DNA TGTGCCAGCACGGGGACAGGGGCTTTCTCTTACGAGCAGTACTTC.

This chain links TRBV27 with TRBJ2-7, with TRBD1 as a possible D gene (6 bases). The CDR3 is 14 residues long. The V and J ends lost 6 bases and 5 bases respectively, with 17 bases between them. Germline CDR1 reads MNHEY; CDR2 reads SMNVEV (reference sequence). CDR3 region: CASSAHRVINEQYF. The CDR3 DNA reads TGTGCCAGCAGCGCACACAGGGTAATAAACGAGCAGTACTTC.

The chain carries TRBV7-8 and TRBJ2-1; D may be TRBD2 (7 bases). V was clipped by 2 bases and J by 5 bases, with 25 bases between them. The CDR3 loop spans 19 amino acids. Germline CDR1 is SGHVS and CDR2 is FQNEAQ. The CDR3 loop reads CASSLPLDRLEGTNNEQFF. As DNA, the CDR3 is TGTGCCAGCAGCTTACCCCTAGACAGGCTCGAGGGGACTAACAATGAGCAGTTCTTC.

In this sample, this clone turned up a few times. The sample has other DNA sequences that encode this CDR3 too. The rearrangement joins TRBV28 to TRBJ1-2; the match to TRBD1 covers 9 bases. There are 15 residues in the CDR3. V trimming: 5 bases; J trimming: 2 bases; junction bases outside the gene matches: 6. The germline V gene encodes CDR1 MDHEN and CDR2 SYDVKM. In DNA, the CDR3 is TGTGCCAGCAGTCGGGGACAGGGAGTAAACTATGGCTACACCTTC. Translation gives CASSRGQGVNYGYTF.

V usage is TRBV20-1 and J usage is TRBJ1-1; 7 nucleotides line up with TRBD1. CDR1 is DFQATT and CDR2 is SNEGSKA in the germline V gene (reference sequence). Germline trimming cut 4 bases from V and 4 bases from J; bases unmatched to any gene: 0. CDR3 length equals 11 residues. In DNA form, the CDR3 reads TGCAGTGCTACAGGGGGCACTGAAGCTTTCTTT. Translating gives CSATGGTEAFF.

CDR3 DNA: TGTGCCAGCAGTTTGGGGGAGGTCCCAGATACGCAGTATTTT. It yields the protein CASSLGEVPDTQYF. The chain recombines TRBV28 with TRBJ2-3; TRBD2 might be the D (6 bases). Germline V gene data show CDR1 as MDHEN and CDR2 as SYDVKM. CDR3 length equals 14 residues. The V gene lost 3 bases and the J gene lost 4 bases, with 11 bases spanning the gap.

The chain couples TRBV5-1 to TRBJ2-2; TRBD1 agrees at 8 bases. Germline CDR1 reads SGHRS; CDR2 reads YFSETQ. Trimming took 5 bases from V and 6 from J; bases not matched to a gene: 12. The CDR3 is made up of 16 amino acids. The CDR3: CASSLGQGGISGELFF. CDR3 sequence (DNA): TGCGCCAGCAGTCTAGGACAGGGCGGGATTTCCGGGGAGCTGTTTTTT. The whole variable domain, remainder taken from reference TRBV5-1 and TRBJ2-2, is KAGVTQTPRYLIKTRGQQVTLSCSPISGHRSVSWYQQTPGQGLQFLFEYFSETQRNKGNFPGRFSGRQFSNSRSEMNVSTLELGDSALYLCASSLGQGGISGELFFGEGSRLTVL.